This T cell receptor beta chain was recovered during a study of blood T cell repertoires in COVID-19. This CDR3 region has 14 residues. Germline CDR1 and CDR2: SNHLY and FYNNEI. The V gene lost 4 bases and the J gene lost 0 bases, with 7 bases spanning the gap. Data came from immunoSEQ multiplex PCR; TCRdb stores just in-frame clones and leaves some out. The data show 40,000 to 45,000 clones, with about 85% seen just once and 4.3% held by the top ten. The V call is TRBV2, the J call TRBJ1-3; D remains unclear. This receptor was obtained from a man in his 60s with acute or convalescent COVID-19. Material: peripheral blood. The CDR3 sequence: CASSGWASGNTIYF. The CDR3 DNA reads TGTGCCAGCAGTGGATGGGCCTCTGGAAACACCATATATTTT.